The clone carrying this T cell receptor beta chain was seen at least ten times. Its antigen is as yet unknown. Germline values: CDR1 SQVTM, CDR2 ANQGSEA. V lost 6 bases to trimming and J lost 1 base; unmatched junction nucleotides: 1. The CDR3 extends over 12 amino acids. This entry belongs to a study of tumor and adjacent non-tumor tissue in lung cancer. Across the whole study: The patients, around 11 men and a handful of women, were roughly 30 to 76 with stage I to III disease.

Study-wide points: Significantly higher TCR diversity was found in tumor than normal lung. Top 100 clones took a larger repertoire share in normal lung.

RNA was extracted from bulk tissue without any cell sorting. Between August and November 2014, newly diagnosed, chemotherapy-naive lung cancer patients underwent thoracic surgery in China. Three rounds of nested PCR, following a modified ARM-PCR protocol, produced the TCRbeta library. TCRdb re-called the multiplex PCR reads through MiXCR, storing one row per CDR3 protein. The table shows some 120,000 distinct CDR3 sequences, with over 65% occurring only once. Sequencing used lung tumor tissue. The gene calls are TRBV29-1 and TRBJ1-1; 8 bases map to TRBD1. The origin of this receptor is a man aged 25 to 40 with non-small cell lung cancer. The CDR3 DNA follows: TGCAGCGTAGGGACAGGGAACACTGAAGCTTTCTTT. Its translation: CSVGTGNTEAFF.